These 30 T cell receptor beta chains share one sample of origin, sequenced in a study of neurological immune-mediated disorders. Each CDR3 protein is one row after TCRdb ran MiXCR on the 5' RACE reads. In the table there are under 75,000 distinct CDR3 sequences, 2.5% to 3.5% of which are singletons. The source material was PBMCs. Receptors originate from a woman in her 50s with multiple sclerosis.

This clonotype has ten or more counts. The rearrangement joins TRBV29-1 to TRBJ1-2; no definite D call. Germline V gives CDR1 SQVTM, CDR2 ANQGSEA. This CDR3 is 15 amino acids long. The V end was cut by 3 bases, the J end by 3 bases, with 17 bases between. CDR3 sequence reads: CSVDAGLTPDYGYTF. CDR3 nucleotides: TGCAGCGTTGACGCAGGCCTAACCCCCGACTATGGCTACACCTTC.

This clonotype showed up many times. V is TRBV2 and J is TRBJ1-4, with 7 bases lining up with TRBD1. V gave up 7 bases and J gave up 0 bases; unmatched junction bases: 14. The CDR3 totals 18 residues. The V gene's germline CDR1 is SNHLY and CDR2 FYNNEI. CDR3 sequence: CASKGPGQTYTTNEKLFF. DNA of the CDR3: TGTGCCAGCAAAGGACCGGGACAGACGTACACAACTAATGAAAAACTGTTTTTT.

Many counts were recorded for this clonotype. The genes are TRBV20-1 and TRBJ2-7, with TRBD1 matching 7 bases. Trimming removed 6 bases from V and 2 bases from J; junction bases left unmatched: 4. CDR1 is DFQATT, CDR2 SNEGSKA, per germline (reference sequence). This CDR3 is built from 12 residues. In nucleotides, the CDR3 is TGCAGTGCACGGACAGGAGCCTACGAGCAGTACTTC. It encodes CSARTGAYEQYF.

Ten or more counts support this clonotype. The chain uses TRBV7-9 and TRBJ1-1, with a tentative D call TRBD1 (6 bases). The CDR3 spans 15 residues. Germline V gene lookup returns CDR1 SEHNR and CDR2 FQNEAQ (reference sequence). Between the trimmed V and J ends, which lost 1 base and 1 base, there was a span of 10 bases. As DNA, the CDR3 is TGTGCCAGCAGCTTAGTTTCAGGGGCGAACACTGAAGCTTTCTTT. Translation: CASSLVSGANTEAFF.

This clonotype was detected ten times or more. The rearrangement joins TRBV19 to TRBJ2-5, with 7 bases that match TRBD2. V was pared by 3 bases and J by 3 bases, with 4 bases of the junction left unmatched. The CDR3 consists of 14 residues. In germline, CDR1 is LNHDA, CDR2 SQIVND (reference sequence). CDR3 protein: CASSIRGEEETQYF. In nucleotides, the CDR3 is TGTGCCAGTAGTATTCGGGGGGAAGAAGAGACCCAGTACTTC.

This clonotype was picked up a small number of times. V usage is TRBV7-9 and J usage is TRBJ2-4; tentative D call: TRBD2 (5 bases). Germline CDR1 SEHNR, CDR2 FQNEAQ (reference sequence). The CDR3 runs 17 residues. Trimming cost V 1 base and J 6 bases, with 19 bases left between them. The CDR3 is CASSLGSGVGWGNIQYF. Here the CDR3 DNA reads TGTGCCAGCAGCTTAGGTTCCGGGGTCGGATGGGGAAACATTCAGTACTTC.

This clonotype appeared many times. The chain recombines TRBV20-1 with TRBJ2-5; 10 bases are a match to TRBD2. V dropped 3 bases and J dropped 5; count of bases not matched to a gene: 6. The length of the CDR3 is 14 residues. Germline V gene sequence: CDR1 DFQATT, CDR2 SNEGSKA (reference sequence). CDR3 region: CSARASGGWETQYF. The CDR3 nucleotides are TGCAGTGCTAGGGCTAGCGGGGGCTGGGAGACCCAGTACTTC.

This clonotype was counted at least ten times. The V and J genes are TRBV29-1 and TRBJ2-3; 8 positions match TRBD1. Looked up from germline, CDR1 is SQVTM and CDR2 is ANQGSEA. The J segment lost 1 base and the V segment lost 4 bases, leaving 7 bases of the junction unmatched. CDR3 length equals 15 residues. The CDR3 coding sequence is TGCAGCGTTGGCCAGGGGGCTTCCGGCACAGATACGCAGTATTTT. Its translation is CSVGQGASGTDTQYF.

This clonotype was counted many times. V is TRBV9 and J is TRBJ2-2; D ambiguous. Trimming stripped 0 bases from V and 4 bases from J, with 4 bases between. From germline, CDR1 is SGDLS and CDR2 YYNGEE. This CDR3 region has 13 residues. The chain's CDR3 is CASSVDLTGELFF. CDR3 DNA: TGTGCCAGCAGCGTAGACCTCACCGGGGAGCTGTTTTTT. Based on the CDR3 plus reference TRBV9 and TRBJ2-2, the full variable domain is DSGVTQTPKHLITATGQRVTLRCSPRSGDLSVYWYQQSLDQGLQFLIQYYNGEERAKGNILERFSAQQFPDLHSELNLSSLELGDSALYFCASSVDLTGELFFGEGSRLTVL.

This clonotype appeared many times. The rearrangement uses TRBV20-1 and TRBJ2-7; a possible D gene is TRBD2 (5 bases). Germline CDR1 is DFQATT and CDR2 is SNEGSKA (reference sequence). V was trimmed by 6 bases and J by 2 bases, leaving 14 bases between them. The CDR3 consists of 13 residues. The CDR3 sequence is CSAGLAPTYEQYF. The CDR3 DNA reads as TGCAGTGCCGGTCTAGCCCCGACCTACGAGCAGTACTTC.

This clonotype was counted ten times or more. The V call is TRBV6-1, the J call TRBJ1-1; 8 bases map to TRBD1. The CDR3 is 13 amino acids. The V segment lost 5 bases and the J segment 11 bases; nucleotides outside the gene matches: 10. The germline gives CDR1 MNHNS, CDR2 SASEGT. The CDR3 nucleotides are TGTGCCAGCAGTCTGGACAGGGATAATCGGGCTTTCTTT. Translating gives CASSLDRDNRAFF.

This rearrangement joins TRBV27 to TRBJ1-2; D unclear. CDR1 MNHEY and CDR2 SMNVEV come from the germline V gene (reference sequence). The CDR3 has 13 amino acids. The V end was cut by 4 bases, the J end by 8 bases, with 14 bases between. As DNA, the CDR3 is TGTGCCAGCAGTTCCTCCTCCTTTGGCGGCTACACCTTC. This encodes CASSSSSFGGYTF.

The table lists this clonotype with many counts. The chain recombines TRBV10-3 with TRBJ1-5; unclear D gene. Germline assignment: CDR1 ENHRY and CDR2 SYGVKD. Trimming removed 5 bases from V and 4 bases from J, with 6 bases in between. CDR3 length: 12 residues. DNA for the CDR3: TGTGCCATCAGTCAGAGGAATCAGCCCCAGCATTTT. This codes for CAISQRNQPQHF.

This clonotype was observed at least ten times. The rearrangement joins TRBV3-1 to TRBJ2-1, with 14 positions matching TRBD2. Germline CDR1 LGHDT, CDR2 YNNKEL (reference sequence). V lost 1 base and J lost 4; bases outside the gene matches: 0. The CDR3 spans 16 residues. CDR3 sequence reads: CASSQGTSGGYNEQFF. DNA for the CDR3: TGTGCCAGCAGCCAAGGGACTAGCGGGGGGTACAATGAGCAGTTCTTC.

This clonotype was found many times. The chain has TRBV10-2 and TRBJ1-2; D unclear. The CDR3 is made up of 16 amino acids. CDR1 and CDR2 (germline): WSHSY, SAAADI. Trimming took 7 bases from V and 1 from J, leaving 19 bases between them. The CDR3 coding sequence is TGCGCCAGCACGGTTGGCCGCTCCTTCAGTAACTATGGCTACACCTTC. This sequence encodes CASTVGRSFSNYGYTF.

Ten or more counts support this clonotype. CDR3 nucleotides: TGTGCCAGCAGTTTGGGAAGGTGGGGCAAGGGGGGAGAGACCCAGTACTTC. Encoded protein: CASSLGRWGKGGETQYF. The rearrangement uses TRBV12-3 or TRBV12-4 and TRBJ2-5; D is tentatively TRBD1 or TRBD2 (6 bases each). This CDR3 region has 17 residues. The germline V and J ends were trimmed by 3 bases and 4 bases, with 21 bases remaining between them.

This clonotype was counted many times. The chain's CDR3 is CASSLGGTVAHEQYF. Here the CDR3 DNA reads TGCGCCAGCAGCTTGGGGGGGACGGTAGCCCACGAGCAGTACTTC. This sequence joins TRBV5-1 and TRBJ2-7; D assignment may be TRBD1 or TRBD2 (5 bases each). This CDR3 contains 15 residues. The V end lost 0 bases, the J end lost 5 bases, and 15 bases lay between the germline ends. Germline V gene data show CDR1 as SGHRS and CDR2 as YFSETQ.

This clonotype showed up many times. The chain uses TRBV5-1 and TRBJ2-5, with 8 bases matching TRBD2. Germline V gene lookup returns CDR1 SGHRS and CDR2 YFSETQ. This CDR3 has 18 amino acids. V lost 5 bases to trimming and J lost 2 bases; unmatched junction nucleotides: 17. The CDR3 DNA reads TGCGCCAGCAGTTTTGGTACCCTTTGGCGGGAGGAACAAGAGACCCAGTACTTC. The encoded protein is CASSFGTLWREEQETQYF. Supplemented by reference TRBV5-1 and TRBJ2-5, the full variable domain reads KAGVTQTPRYLIKTRGQQVTLSCSPISGHRSVSWYQQTPGQGLQFLFEYFSETQRNKGNFPGRFSGRQFSNSRSEMNVSTLELGDSALYLCASSFGTLWREEQETQYFGPGTRLLVL.

This clonotype was recorded many times. This sequence joins TRBV7-6 and TRBJ2-6; D is ambiguous. This CDR3 has 15 residues. The V gene lost 5 bases and the J gene lost 4 bases, with 12 bases spanning the gap. Germline V lookup: CDR1 SGHVS, CDR2 FNYEAQ. CDR3 DNA: TGTGCCAGCAGCGGTCTTAGAACCGGGGCCAACGTCCTGACTTTC. The encoded protein is CASSGLRTGANVLTF.

This clonotype was detected only a few times. Germline is not matched at one junction end, which may reflect a read error. The J gene is TRBJ1-6, the V gene TRBV28; tentative D call: TRBD1 (6 bases). Germline CDR1 is MDHEN and CDR2 is SYDVKM. This CDR3 has 14 amino acids. The CDR3 DNA reads TGTGCCAGCAGGCGGACAGCGGGGAATTCAACCCTCAACTTT. Its translation is CASRRTAGNSTLNF.

The table lists this clonotype with many counts. The J gene is TRBJ2-5, the V gene TRBV18, with D uncertain. Trimming removed 2 bases from V and 7 bases from J, with 14 bases in between. Germline values: CDR1 KGHSH, CDR2 LQKENI. This CDR3 region has 14 residues. The DNA of the CDR3 is TGTGCCAGCTCACCAATGACTGCGGATAGGACCCAGTACTTC. Its translation is CASSPMTADRTQYF.

This clonotype was detected ten times or more. The chain uses TRBV20-1 and TRBJ2-1, with no clear D. V lost 8 bases and J lost 5, with 22 bases in between. Germline CDR1 DFQATT, CDR2 SNEGSKA (reference sequence). The CDR3 is 15 amino acids. The CDR3 region has the DNA TGCAGTCCAGCCCCCCAGGATGCGGCGCACAATGAGCAGTTCTTC. This translates into CSPAPQDAAHNEQFF.

Ten or more counts support this clonotype. V usage is TRBV28 and J usage is TRBJ2-1, with D possibly being TRBD2 (6 bases). This CDR3 has 12 amino acids. Trimming took 6 bases from V and 12 from J, leaving 15 bases between them. The germline gives CDR1 MDHEN, CDR2 SYDVKM. The CDR3 DNA reads TGTGCCAGCAGCCGACTAGTCCGGGGGCAGTTCTTC. Translation: CASSRLVRGQFF.

This clonotype has more than one count but fewer than ten. The chain is built from TRBV19 and TRBJ1-2, with TRBD1 matching 7 bases. The CDR3 consists of 12 residues. Germline V gene data show CDR1 as LNHDA and CDR2 as SQIVND (reference sequence). The trim removed 5 bases at V and 12 bases at J, leaving 9 bases unmatched. This CDR3 reads CASSRSGTENTF. In DNA form, the CDR3 reads TGTGCCAGTAGTCGATCCGGGACAGAAAACACCTTC.

This clonotype occurred many times. This chain connects TRBV29-1 to TRBJ2-5; D remains unclear. The germline V gene has CDR1 SQVTM and CDR2 ANQGSEA. The ends were cut back, 7 bases at V and 5 bases at J, with 11 bases in the middle. The CDR3 is 11 residues long. CDR3 region: CSAGFGETQYF. CDR3 nucleotide sequence: TGCAGCGCAGGCTTCGGGGAGACCCAGTACTTC.

This clonotype was seen many times. The chain uses TRBV29-1 and TRBJ1-2, with a tentative D call TRBD1 (5 bases). The CDR3 loop spans 12 amino acids. Germline CDR1 reads SQVTM; CDR2 reads ANQGSEA. The V end lost 4 bases, the J end lost 6 bases, and 12 bases lay between the germline ends. The CDR3 region has the DNA TGCAGCGTTGGTCAGGGAATGGATGGCTACACCTTC. It encodes CSVGQGMDGYTF.

This clonotype was recorded at least ten times. The chain links TRBV9 to TRBJ2-1, with 8 positions matching TRBD2. Germline values: CDR1 SGDLS, CDR2 YYNGEE. J was trimmed by 7 bases and V by 2 bases; bases with no gene match: 14. CDR3 length equals 17 residues. The CDR3 coding sequence is TGTGCCAGCAGCGTCGCCCGGGTGGGTAGCGGGACTAATGAGCAGTTCTTC. Its translation is CASSVARVGSGTNEQFF.

A few counts support this clonotype. This may arise from a read error, as a much more abundant clone is one base away. The genes are TRBV6-6 and TRBJ2-2; D is unclear. Germline V gene lookup returns CDR1 MNHNY and CDR2 SVGAGI (reference sequence). This CDR3 has 12 amino acids. The CDR3 sequence: CDSCGNTGELFF. CDR3 nucleotides: TGTGACAGCTGCGGGAACACCGGGGAGCTGTTTTTT.

This clonotype was recorded many times. This rearrangement joins TRBV20-1 to TRBJ2-2, with 10 bases fitting TRBD2. Germline assignment: CDR1 DFQATT and CDR2 SNEGSKA (reference sequence). The CDR3 has 15 residues. J lost 7 bases, V lost 3 bases, and 8 bases had no gene match. Here the CDR3 DNA reads TGCAGTGCTAGTAGGCTAGCGGGAGATTTCGGGGAGCTGTTTTTT. Translated: CSASRLAGDFGELFF.

The chain is built from TRBV6-1 and TRBJ1-6; the D gene is possibly TRBD1 (5 bases). V lost 3 bases, J lost 7 bases, and 13 bases lay in between. The germline V gene encodes CDR1 MNHNS and CDR2 SASEGT. This CDR3 region has 15 residues. CDR3 amino acids: CASSDQGTANSPLHF. Written as DNA, the CDR3 is TGTGCCAGCAGTGACCAGGGTACCGCCAATTCACCCCTCCACTTT.